Below are 11 T cell receptor beta chains sequenced from a single sample in a study of blood T cell repertoires in COVID-19. This table comes from immunoSEQ multiplex PCR, and its TCRdb copy is limited to in-frame clones, with some not included. Seen here are approximately 120,000 clones, 81% observed once, and the top ten hold about 10%. Sequencing used peripheral blood. The receptor source for this set is a human donor in a cohort sampled during active COVID-19.

The rearrangement links TRBV18 to TRBJ2-5, with D maybe TRBD1 (6 bases). Germline lookup yields CDR1 KGHSH and CDR2 LQKENI. The length of the CDR3 is 15 residues. V lost 2 bases and J 1 base, leaving 11 bases between the germline ends. The CDR3 nucleotides are TGTGCCAGCTCACCAAGGACAGTAAGCCAAGAGACCCAGTACTTC. It encodes CASSPRTVSQETQYF.

V and J are TRBV6-2 or TRBV6-3 and TRBJ2-7, with D uncertain. CDR1 and CDR2 (germline): MNHEY, SVGEGT. Trimming took off 3 bases at V and 5 bases at J, with 11 bases between the two ends. The CDR3 totals 13 residues. The CDR3 DNA is TGTGCCAGCAGTTATGACATCACCCACGAGCAGTACTTC. Its translation is CASSYDITHEQYF.

V usage is TRBV12-5 and J usage is TRBJ1-1; D not certain. CDR3 length equals 13 residues. Germline values: CDR1 LGHNT, CDR2 FRNRAP. V dropped 6 bases and J dropped 0 bases, with 8 bases sitting between them. The CDR3 loop is CASGTRMNTEAFF. Written as DNA, the CDR3 is TGTGCTAGTGGGACAAGAATGAACACTGAAGCTTTCTTT.

This clone turned up a few times. The V call is TRBV11-2, the J call TRBJ1-2, with D hard to call. Germline V lookup: CDR1 SGHAT, CDR2 FQNNGV. CDR3 size: 13 residues. The V and J ends lost 2 bases and 6 bases respectively, with 10 bases between them. This chain's CDR3 is CASSLFRSDGYTF. CDR3 sequence (DNA): TGTGCCAGCAGCTTATTCAGATCAGATGGCTACACCTTC.

The chain has TRBV9 and TRBJ1-1, with a weak D call TRBD1 (5 bases). CDR3 size: 13 residues. The V gene lost 4 bases and the J gene lost 4 bases, with 11 bases spanning the gap. Germline V lookup: CDR1 SGDLS, CDR2 YYNGEE. CDR3 sequence: CASSSGGGTEAFF. CDR3 coding DNA: TGTGCCAGCAGCTCGGGGGGGGGCACTGAAGCTTTCTTT. The full variable domain, in which reference TRBV9 and TRBJ1-1 provide the parts outside the CDR3, is DSGVTQTPKHLITATGQRVTLRCSPRSGDLSVYWYQQSLDQGLQFLIQYYNGEERAKGNILERFSAQQFPDLHSELNLSSLELGDSALYFCASSSGGGTEAFFGQGTRLTVV.

The V call is TRBV23-1, the J call TRBJ2-4, with TRBD2 as a possible D gene (5 bases). Being an ORF, TRBV23-1 has a function that is uncertain. The CDR3 loop spans 15 amino acids. Trimming stripped 3 bases from V and 3 bases from J, with 12 bases between. CDR3 region: CASSHRGRGKNIQYF. The CDR3 DNA reads as TGCGCCAGCAGTCACCGAGGGCGCGGCAAAAACATTCAGTACTTC.

The chain is built from TRBV11-3 and TRBJ1-6; possibly TRBD1 for D (6 bases). Germline values: CDR1 SGHNT, CDR2 YENEEA. Trimming removed 3 bases at V and 8 bases at J, with 14 bases between. This CDR3 region has 15 residues. The CDR3 coding sequence is TGTGCCAGCAGCTTGACCTGGGGGCTTGATTCACCCCTCCACTTT. It yields the protein CASSLTWGLDSPLHF.

V usage is TRBV2 and J usage is TRBJ1-3; a possible D gene is TRBD1 (6 bases). Between the trimmed V and J ends, which lost 4 bases and 2 bases, there was a span of 12 bases. The CDR3 length is 15 residues. Germline V gives CDR1 SNHLY, CDR2 FYNNEI. CDR3 in amino acids: CASSAGRGAGNTIYF. The CDR3 DNA is TGTGCCAGCAGTGCTGGCAGGGGAGCTGGAAACACCATATATTTT.

The chain links TRBV27 to TRBJ2-7; 7 positions match TRBD1. The V gene end was trimmed by 3 bases and the J gene end by 6 bases; junction bases not matched to a gene: 11. CDR1 MNHEY and CDR2 SMNVEV come from the germline V gene (reference sequence). The length of the CDR3 is 15 residues. CDR3 in amino acids: CASSFERQGSGEQYF. CDR3 nucleotide sequence: TGTGCCAGCAGTTTCGAACGACAGGGTTCGGGCGAGCAGTACTTC.

The chain carries TRBV5-1 and TRBJ1-2, with D maybe TRBD1 (5 bases). The V end lost 0 bases, the J end lost 8 bases, and 11 bases lay between the germline ends. This CDR3 comprises 13 residues. The germline gives CDR1 SGHRS, CDR2 YFSETQ. This CDR3 is CASSLEQGGGYTF. The CDR3 bases are TGCGCCAGCAGCTTGGAGCAGGGCGGAGGCTACACCTTC.

The rearrangement joins TRBV30 to TRBJ1-1; 7 nucleotides match TRBD1. Germline CDR1 GTSNPN, CDR2 SVGIG (reference sequence). This CDR3 has 13 amino acids. J gave up 0 bases and V 4 bases, and 2 bases lay outside the gene matches. The CDR3 here is CAWKTGLNTEAFF. The CDR3 coding sequence is TGTGCCTGGAAGACAGGGTTGAACACTGAAGCTTTCTTT.